The clone carrying this T cell receptor (beta chain) was seen only a few times. The antigen is unknown. This sample was taken from a study of early T cells in non-severe SARS-CoV-2 infection. Turning to the study itself: Sequencing of bulk RNA from unsorted whole blood was done, without chain pairing. Study results and caveats: VDJdb-based annotation leaned toward anti-spike CD8 responses and missed private and CD4 specificities.

The CDR3 contains 13 residues. The J segment lost 5 bases and the V segment lost 4 bases, leaving 1 base of the junction unmatched. Germline V lookup: CDR1 ENHRY, CDR2 SYGVKD. TCRdb recomputed calls from the 5' RACE reads with MiXCR, one row per CDR3 protein. The sample contains tens of thousands of distinct CDR3 sequences, about 12% of which appear only once. The receptor's source is an adult who was a healthcare worker with PCR-confirmed SARS-CoV-2 infection or an uninfected control (not recorded which). The chain has TRBV10-3 and TRBJ1-2; 10 nucleotides align to TRBD1. The sequenced sample was whole blood. The CDR3 bases are TGTGCCATCAGTGCGGGACAGGGGTATGGCTACACCTTC. As protein: CAISAGQGYGYTF.